The rows below give T cell receptor beta chains drawn from one sample of a study of somatic mutations in cytotoxic T cells in rheumatoid arthritis. The table came from immunoSEQ multiplex PCR; TCRdb's copy has only in-frame clones and leaves some out. The repertoire consists of about 27,000 clones, with roughly 70% occurring once and the leading ten covering approximately 9.3%. The sequenced sample was CD8+ T cells sorted from blood. These TCRs come from a woman in her late teens or twenties in good health. CDR3s include the opening cysteine and the closing phenylalanine or tryptophan.

TRBV9	TRBJ2-2	16	CASSAYRAGGTGELFF
TRBV7-6	TRBJ2-6	20	CASSLVFQGTASSGANVLTF
TRBV7-8	TRBJ2-4	16	CASSPRGLQDENIQYF
TRBV7-8	TRBJ1-1	14	CASSLGTGNTEAFF
TRBV27	TRBJ2-1	18	CASSDRLAGGSSYNEQFF
TRBV12-5	TRBJ1-1	14	CASGPGGWLTEAFF
TRBV27	TRBJ2-1	16	CASSLSGLAEYNEQFF
TRBV27	TRBJ2-7	13	CASGRLSGYEQYF
TRBV2	TRBJ2-6	15	CASSEGTAGANVLTF
TRBV28	TRBJ2-1	18	CASSSPGGGGASYNEQFF
TRBV13	TRBJ1-1	13	CASSVTGVTEAFF
TRBV6-7	TRBJ2-7	15	CASSPPRDYKYEQYF
TRBV28	TRBJ2-7	15	CASSFQRANSHEQYF
TRBV4-1	TRBJ2-1	16	CASSLTRRGLDNEQFF
TRBV28	TRBJ2-3	13	CATKTGGADTQYF
TRBV6-6	TRBJ2-1	12	CATGGGYNEQFF
TRBV7-9	TRBJ2-2	17	CASSPPEAGVLSGELFF
TRBV29-1	TRBJ2-3	14	CSARDFSSTDTQYF
TRBV4-2	TRBJ1-1	12	CASSQGNPRAFF
TRBV15	TRBJ1-2	15	CATSRTGPTGHGYTF
TRBV27	TRBJ1-1	15	CASSLSPGLNTEAFF
TRBV6-5	TRBJ2-1	15	CASSYGTGMYNEQFF
TRBV28	TRBJ1-1	14	CASALTRLNTEAFF
TRBV2	TRBJ1-2	13	CASSEGTGYGYTF
TRBV9	TRBJ2-5	15	CASSSTGLNQETQYF
TRBV27	TRBJ2-1	15	CASSLLGGVYNEQFF
TRBV6-6	TRBJ2-5	15	CASSYGLADQETQYF
TRBV4-1	TRBJ2-5	15	CASSQETGGQETQYF
TRBV13	TRBJ1-2	14	CASSLASMNYGYTF
TRBV9	TRBJ2-2	12	CASSVDTGELFF
TRBV28	TRBJ1-1	14	CASRAGWEDTEAFF
TRBV15	TRBJ2-7	12	CATSPTGEEQYF
TRBV30	TRBJ1-1	21	CAWSVPHLTTTGTNLNTEAFF
TRBV7-6	TRBJ2-7	15	CASSLGTSGIYEQYF
TRBV5-5	TRBJ2-4	13	CASSGDRDNIQYF
TRBV7-8	TRBJ1-5	14	CASVAGTGVQPQHF
TRBV9	TRBJ1-2	15	CASSPRDSEWEGYTF
TRBV29-1	TRBJ2-7	15	CSVEEVDSEPYEQYF
TRBV28	TRBJ2-3	15	CASSEGLAFTDTQYF
TRBV13	TRBJ2-7	15	CASSLGGTGVYEQYF
TRBV9	TRBJ1-2	13	CASSVSGESGYTF